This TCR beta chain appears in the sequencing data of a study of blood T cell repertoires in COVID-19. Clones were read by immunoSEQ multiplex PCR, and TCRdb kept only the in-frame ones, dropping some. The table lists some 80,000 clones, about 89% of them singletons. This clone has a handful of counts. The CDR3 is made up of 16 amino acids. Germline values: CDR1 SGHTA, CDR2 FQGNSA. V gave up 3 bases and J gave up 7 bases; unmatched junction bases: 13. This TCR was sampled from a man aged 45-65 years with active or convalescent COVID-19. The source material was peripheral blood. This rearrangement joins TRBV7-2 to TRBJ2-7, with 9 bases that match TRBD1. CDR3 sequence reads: CASSFWEGQGGREQYF. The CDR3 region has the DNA TGTGCCAGCAGCTTCTGGGAGGGACAGGGCGGTCGGGAGCAGTACTTC.